What follows are 14 T cell receptor beta chains derived from one specimen sequenced in a study of blood T cell repertoires in COVID-19 (dated by TCRdb to 2019 to 2021). Library preparation used the immunoSEQ multiplex PCR assay. Held by TCRdb, this immuneACCESS table contains in-frame sequences only and omits some clones. Under half of the omission traces to an unresolved V gene where checked; the cause of the rest is unknown. This sample is represented by 250,000 to 350,000 clones; nearly 90% of them were singletons. The ten largest account for roughly 1.6% of the sample. What was sequenced was PBMCs or T cells enriched from blood (not recorded which). These receptors were obtained from a woman between 18 and 30 years old with acute COVID-19.

The gene calls are TRBV5-1 and TRBJ2-7; a weak D match, TRBD1 (6 bases). V lost 5 bases and J 2 bases, leaving 8 bases between the germline ends. Per germline, CDR1 SGHRS and CDR2 YFSETQ. The CDR3 is 12 residues long. For the CDR3, the DNA is TGCGCCAGCAGACAGGGTCCCTACGAGCAGTACTTC. Its protein product is CASRQGPYEQYF. The variable domain in full, completed from reference TRBV5-1 and TRBJ2-7, reads KAGVTQTPRYLIKTRGQQVTLSCSPISGHRSVSWYQQTPGQGLQFLFEYFSETQRNKGNFPGRFSGRQFSNSRSEMNVSTLELGDSALYLCASRQGPYEQYFGPGTRLTVT.

This clone appeared a single time. The chain carries TRBV9 and TRBJ2-1; TRBD2 matches 7 bases. The CDR3 contains 15 residues. With V trimmed by 3 bases and J by 11 bases, 14 bases remained unmatched. Germline V CDR1 and CDR2: SGDLS, YYNGEE. The CDR3 coding sequence is TGTGCCAGCAGCGGTAATATCGGGACTATCTCCCAGCAGTTCTTC. Amino acid sequence: CASSGNIGTISQQFF.

The rearrangement uses TRBV24-1 and TRBJ2-5, with 9 bases identical to TRBD1. The CDR3 has 16 residues. CDR1 is KGHDR and CDR2 is SFDVKD in the germline V gene. Trimming at V came to 6 bases and at J to 4 bases, leaving 11 bases not matched to a gene. CDR3 residues: CATSPGDRDPPETQYF. The CDR3 DNA sequence: TGTGCCACCAGTCCAGGGGACAGGGATCCGCCAGAGACCCAGTACTTC.

This rearrangement joins TRBV2 to TRBJ2-5; 9 positions match TRBD2. This CDR3 is built from 15 residues. The ends lost 7 bases at V and 3 bases at J; junction bases unmatched: 9. In germline, CDR1 is SNHLY, CDR2 FYNNEI. The CDR3 loop reads CASKSRLAAKETQYF. The CDR3, as DNA: TGTGCCAGCAAGAGCCGACTAGCGGCAAAAGAGACCCAGTACTTC.

This chain uses TRBV5-1 with TRBJ2-2; D is possibly TRBD2 (6 bases). In germline, CDR1 is SGHRS, CDR2 YFSETQ. Trimming took off 5 bases at V and 4 bases at J, with 12 bases between the two ends. There are 14 residues in the CDR3. CDR3 residues: CASSGGTGTGELFF. Here the CDR3 DNA reads TGCGCCAGCAGTGGCGGGACCGGCACCGGGGAGCTGTTTTTT.

In DNA, the CDR3 is TGTGCCAGCAGCTTAGCTGGGACAGGGGGCCTGATAGGTAATGAAAAACTGTTTTTT. Its protein is CASSLAGTGGLIGNEKLFF. The V and J genes are TRBV7-9 and TRBJ1-4; 12 nucleotides line up with TRBD1. Losses at the gene ends were 0 bases for V and 4 bases for J; bases not matched to a gene: 9. The CDR3 loop spans 19 amino acids. CDR1 and CDR2 (germline): SEHNR, FQNEAQ (reference sequence).

The chain combines TRBV2 with TRBJ1-2, with 7 bases matching TRBD1. V trimming: 4 bases; J trimming: 6 bases; junction bases outside the gene matches: 8. The CDR3 has 14 amino acids. Per germline, CDR1 SNHLY and CDR2 FYNNEI. The CDR3 DNA follows: TGTGCCAGCAGTGCGGGACAGCTCCTTGATGGCTACACCTTC. The encoded protein is CASSAGQLLDGYTF.

The gene calls are TRBV6-5 and TRBJ2-1; maybe TRBD1 (5 bases). Germline-derived CDR1 and CDR2 are MNHEY and SVGAGI. The germline V and J ends were trimmed by 4 bases and 3 bases, with 10 bases remaining between them. The CDR3 runs 14 residues. CDR3 residues: CASSSRALYNEQFF. CDR3 coding DNA: TGTGCCAGCAGTTCCAGGGCCCTCTACAATGAGCAGTTCTTC.

CDR3 amino acids: CASSLVGASADTQYF. CDR3 coding DNA: TGTGCCAGCAGCTTAGTTGGTGCTAGCGCCGATACGCAGTATTTT. The chain joins TRBV11-2 to TRBJ2-3; weak D call: TRBD2 (6 bases). The CDR3 totals 15 residues. In germline, CDR1 is SGHAT, CDR2 FQNNGV. Trimming took off 1 base at V and 6 bases at J, with 14 bases between the two ends.

V and J are TRBV7-2 and TRBJ2-5; no firm D call. Between the trimmed V and J ends, which lost 1 base and 1 base, there was a span of 10 bases. The CDR3 is 15 residues long. CDR1 is SGHTA and CDR2 is FQGNSA in the germline V gene. The DNA of the CDR3 is TGTGCCAGCAGCTTAGGAGCGTCCGGCCAAGAGACCCAGTACTTC. It yields the protein CASSLGASGQETQYF. Complete variable domain (other parts from reference TRBV7-2 and TRBJ2-5): GAGVSQSPSNKVTEKGKDVELRCDPISGHTALYWYRQSLGQGLEFLIYFQGNSAPDKSGLPSDRFSAERTGGSVSTLTIQRTQQEDSAVYLCASSLGASGQETQYFGPGTRLLVL.

This chain joins TRBV11-2 and TRBJ2-7; 13 bases map to TRBD2. This CDR3 contains 17 residues. The V gene end was trimmed by 1 base and the J gene end by 0 bases; junction bases not matched to a gene: 3. Germline values: CDR1 SGHAT, CDR2 FQNNGV. CDR3 sequence reads: CASSLGLAGGSSYEQYF. DNA of the CDR3: TGTGCCAGCAGCTTAGGACTAGCGGGAGGAAGCTCCTACGAGCAGTACTTC.

The chain recombines TRBV18 with TRBJ2-1, with a weak D call TRBD1 (6 bases). The CDR3 sequence is 14 residues long. Germline V gene sequence: CDR1 KGHSH, CDR2 LQKENI. Trimming pared 5 bases from V and 9 bases from J, leaving 17 bases between. The CDR3 protein is CASSRDRDKSEQFF. The CDR3 DNA reads TGTGCCAGCTCAAGAGACCGGGACAAAAGTGAGCAGTTCTTC.

V usage is TRBV3-1 (or the pseudogene TRBV3-2) and J usage is TRBJ2-1; D unresolved. Deletions cut 1 base from V and 0 bases from J, with 10 bases between. From germline, CDR1 is LGHDT and CDR2 YNNKEL (reference sequence). The CDR3 sequence is 16 residues long. DNA for the CDR3: TGTGCCAGCAGCCAAGCGCGCGGTTCCTCCTACAATGAGCAGTTCTTC. Amino acid sequence: CASSQARGSSYNEQFF.

This clone was found a few times. V and J are TRBV5-1 and TRBJ2-3; 7 bases fit TRBD2. The CDR3 has 17 amino acids. The V gene end was trimmed by 4 bases and the J gene end by 6 bases; junction bases not matched to a gene: 17. The germline V gene has CDR1 SGHRS and CDR2 YFSETQ. The CDR3, as DNA: TGCGCCAGCAGCGGCACGGAGGGACTAACCTCGACTGATACGCAGTATTTT. Its protein is CASSGTEGLTSTDTQYF.